Shown below are 17 T cell receptor beta chains from a single sample sequenced in a study of T-cell memory formation after mild COVID-19. Each CDR3 protein gets one entry after TCRdb re-called the 5' RACE reads with MiXCR. Among fewer than 450,000 distinct CDR3 sequences listed, approximately 24% were seen once. Sequenced: PBMCs or a T cell subset sorted from them (not recorded which). The receptors here all came from an adult woman who had mild COVID-19 (a few samples of this study predate the infection). Cell type and time point are not known.

This clonotype was picked up many times. J is TRBJ1-5 and V is TRBV12-3 or TRBV12-4, with D uncertain. The CDR3 runs to 14 residues. With 5 bases removed from V and 1 base from J, the gap between germline ends came to 9 bases. In DNA, the CDR3 is TGTGCCAGCAGTGACCAAGGGAGCAATCAGCCCCAGCATTTT. Encoded protein: CASSDQGSNQPQHF.

V is TRBV5-1 and J is TRBJ2-3, with TRBD2 matching over 10 bases. The CDR3 length is 16 residues. The germline V gene has CDR1 SGHRS and CDR2 YFSETQ. The J segment lost 2 bases and the V segment lost 4 bases, leaving 7 bases of the junction unmatched. The CDR3 spells CASSKGTSEPTDTQYF. CDR3 coding DNA: TGCGCCAGCAGCAAGGGGACTAGCGAACCCACAGATACGCAGTATTTT.

This clonotype was counted only a few times. The chain recombines TRBV12-3 or TRBV12-4 with TRBJ2-1; 9 bases agree with TRBD1. V was clipped by 6 bases and J by 7 bases; unmatched bases: 10. This CDR3 has 15 residues. CDR3 residues: CASSPGTGYGNEQFF. In nucleotides, the CDR3 is TGTGCCAGCAGCCCCGGGACAGGGTATGGGAATGAGCAGTTCTTC.

This chain joins TRBV24-1 and TRBJ1-4; TRBD1 is a possible D gene (5 bases). The CDR3 spans 15 residues. V lost 4 bases and J 9 bases, leaving 17 bases between the germline ends. Germline V gene sequence: CDR1 KGHDR, CDR2 SFDVKD. In DNA, the CDR3 is TGTGCCACCAGTGACTCTGGGGGGGAAGGCCAAAAACTGTTTTTT. Translating gives CATSDSGGEGQKLFF.

The rearrangement links TRBV20-1 to TRBJ2-7; TRBD2 agrees at 8 bases. The CDR3 runs to 12 residues. From germline, CDR1 is DFQATT and CDR2 SNEGSKA (reference sequence). The CDR3 nucleotides read TGCAGAGCTGGAAGCGGGAGCCACGAGCAGTACTTC. Its protein product is CRAGSGSHEQYF.

The chain combines TRBV5-6 with TRBJ1-6, with D hard to call. The V gene's germline CDR1 is SGHDT and CDR2 YYEEEE. The CDR3 spans 14 residues. Trimming stripped 1 base from V and 7 bases from J, with 9 bases between. In nucleotides, the CDR3 is TGTGCCAGCAGCTTGAGGTCCCTCAATTCACCCCTCCACTTT. Translation: CASSLRSLNSPLHF. Full variable domain (remainder filled in from reference TRBV5-6 and TRBJ1-6): DAGVTQSPTHLIKTRGQQVTLRCSPKSGHDTVSWYQQALGQGPQFIFQYYEEEERQRGNFPDRFSGHQFPNYSSELNVNALLLGDSALYLCASSLRSLNSPLHFGNGTRLTVT.

A few counts support this clonotype. The V gene is TRBV6-1, the J gene TRBJ1-4; D uncertain. The CDR3 covers 13 residues. Germline loops: CDR1 MNHNS, CDR2 SASEGT. Trimming removed 7 bases at V and 8 bases at J, with 14 bases between. CDR3 DNA sequence: TGTGCCAGCAACGATCTTTCCGAGGAAAAACTGTTTTTT. As protein: CASNDLSEEKLFF.

The gene calls are TRBV5-1 and TRBJ2-3; 7 bases fit TRBD2. With 5 bases clipped from V and 2 bases from J, the junction kept 14 bases outside the gene matches. The CDR3 runs 17 residues. Per the germline V gene, CDR1 is SGHRS and CDR2 is YFSETQ. CDR3 DNA sequence: TGCGCCAGCAGTTATGGCCCCCTTGCGGGAGACACAGATACGCAGTATTTT. This gives the protein CASSYGPLAGDTDTQYF.

J is TRBJ1-1 and V is TRBV19; a possible D gene is TRBD1 (6 bases). CDR1 is LNHDA and CDR2 is SQIVND in the germline V gene (reference sequence). This CDR3 contains 14 residues. V was pared by 7 bases and J by 1 base, with 13 bases between. The CDR3 DNA reads as TGTGCCAGTATCAGGACAGCCACGAACACTGAAGCTTTCTTT. It encodes CASIRTATNTEAFF.

The rearrangement uses TRBV24-1 and TRBJ2-3, with D unclear. V was shortened by 4 bases and J by 1 base, with 14 bases between the two germline ends. The CDR3 has 16 amino acids. Germline V gives CDR1 KGHDR, CDR2 SFDVKD. CDR3 sequence: CATSDPQASGTDTQYF. The CDR3 nucleotides are TGTGCCACCAGTGACCCCCAGGCCAGCGGCACAGATACGCAGTATTTT.

The chain recombines TRBV20-1 with TRBJ2-1; 9 positions match TRBD2. This CDR3 has 16 amino acids. V lost 1 base and J lost 7; bases outside the gene matches: 11. CDR1 and CDR2 (germline): DFQATT, SNEGSKA (reference sequence). The CDR3 reads CSARVLPAGGPNEQFF. CDR3 bases: TGCAGTGCTAGAGTACTTCCTGCGGGAGGGCCTAATGAGCAGTTCTTC.

This clonotype occurred many times. V gene TRBV3-1 combines with J gene TRBJ2-1, with 10 bases lining up with TRBD2. This CDR3 has 14 residues. J gave up 10 bases and V 2 bases, and 5 bases lay outside the gene matches. CDR1 and CDR2 from the germline V gene are LGHDT and YNNKEL (reference sequence). CDR3 sequence: CASSQISGGTEQFF. In nucleotides, the CDR3 is TGTGCCAGCAGCCAAATTAGCGGGGGGACAGAGCAGTTCTTC.

Only a few counts were recorded for this clonotype. This chain joins TRBV6-5 and TRBJ2-3, with D perhaps matching TRBD2 (6 bases). CDR3 length: 16 amino acids. Germline V gene data show CDR1 as MNHEY and CDR2 as SVGAGI. V was shortened by 2 bases and J by 3 bases, with 15 bases between the two germline ends. CDR3 sequence reads: CASSYRYGRGTDTQYF. CDR3 DNA: TGTGCCAGCAGTTACAGATATGGTCGGGGGACAGATACGCAGTATTTT.

V gene TRBV24-1 combines with J gene TRBJ2-3; TRBD2 agrees at 10 bases. The length of the CDR3 is 17 residues. Germline CDR1 and CDR2: KGHDR and SFDVKD. V gave up 5 bases and J gave up 1 base; unmatched junction bases: 8. CDR3 sequence (DNA): TGTGCCACCAGTGCCCTAGAAGCGGGAGGGGGCACAGATACGCAGTATTTT. Protein product: CATSALEAGGGTDTQYF.

V gene TRBV5-1 combines with J gene TRBJ2-7; 9 nucleotides match TRBD2. CDR1 is SGHRS and CDR2 is YFSETQ in the germline V gene. Germline trimming cut 3 bases from V and 7 bases from J; bases unmatched to any gene: 17. The CDR3 sequence is 17 residues long. CDR3 nucleotides: TGCGCCAGCAGCTCCCTTAGTAGCGGGAGTAGGTTGGGAGAGCAGTACTTC. Translating gives CASSSLSSGSRLGEQYF.

Only a few counts were recorded for this clonotype. The chain couples TRBV15 to TRBJ1-3; tentative D call: TRBD1 (5 bases). V lost 1 base and J lost 1, with 5 bases in between. The CDR3 spans 14 residues. Germline V CDR1 and CDR2: LNHNV, YYDKDF (reference sequence). The CDR3 nucleotides are TGTGCCACCAGCAGAGCAGGGTCTGGAAACACCATATATTTT. Amino acids: CATSRAGSGNTIYF.

This clonotype has at least ten counts. The rearrangement links TRBV5-4 to TRBJ1-1, with TRBD1 matching over 12 bases. V lost 4 bases, J lost 5 bases, and 12 bases stayed unmatched. Germline V gene data show CDR1 as SGHNT and CDR2 as YYREEE (reference sequence). The CDR3 sequence is 17 residues long. CDR3 sequence reads: CASSKPGTGGTVTEAFF. For the CDR3, the DNA is TGTGCCAGCAGCAAACCCGGGACAGGGGGCACGGTGACTGAAGCTTTCTTT.